These 27 T cell receptor beta chains came from one sample sequenced in a study of CD8+ T cells in alopecia areata. Following RNA extraction, reverse transcription yielded cDNA that acted as the sequencing template. Data came from immunoSEQ multiplex PCR; TCRdb stores just in-frame clones and leaves some out. This sample has under 350,000 clones, each found more than once. The pooled cutaneous lymph node cells were sorted using several markers (CD4, CD8alpha, NKG2D, NKG2ACE and others). What was sequenced was CD4+ T cells sorted from a lymph node. All receptors come from a C3H/HeJ mouse with alopecia areata. This strain's MHC haplotype is H2-k.

This clone was found a few times. Germline and genes: mouse. With the read ending 4 residues before the CDR3 end, the germline J gene is used to fill in that end. The chain uses TRBV13-3 and TRBJ2-5; TRBD1 aligns across 7 bases. The CDR3 loop spans 13 amino acids. Germline CDR1 NNHDY, CDR2 SYVADS. The part of the CDR3 DNA that was read is TGTGCCAGCAGCGAAGACAGGGATGAC. It is translated as CASSEDRDD. The entire CDR3 protein is CASSEDRDDTQYF.

Remarks on this clone: Genes here carry mouse names. The read stops 3 residues short of the end of the CDR3; the missing end is completed from the germline J gene. Distinct nucleotide sequences in the sample also encode this CDR3. The J gene is TRBJ1-6, the V gene TRBV5; 7 nucleotides line up with TRBD1. TRBJ1-6 is identified as an open reading frame with a role that is uncertain. With 3 bases clipped from V and 0 bases from J, the junction kept 2 bases outside the gene matches. CDR3 length: 16 residues. Germline CDR1 LGHNA, CDR2 YNLKQL (reference sequence). The CDR3: CASSQTGISYNSPLYF. Partial CDR3 DNA: TGTGCCAGCAGCCAGACAGGGATTTCCTATAATTCGCCC.

This clone was recorded a few times. Genes and germline come from the mouse. The part of the CDR3 DNA that was read is TGTGCCAGCGGTGATAGACAGTATTCCTATAATTCGCCC. Residues: CASGDRQYSYNSP. The complete CDR3 protein is CASGDRQYSYNSPLYF. The chain joins TRBV13-2 to TRBJ1-6; D is possibly TRBD1 (5 bases). Coverage ceases 3 residues before the CDR3 finishes, and the germline J gene fills in the end. TRBJ1-6 is an open reading frame, and its role is uncertain. The ends were cut back, 1 base at V and 0 bases at J, with 8 bases in the middle. The CDR3 length is 16 residues. Germline loops: CDR1 NNHNN, CDR2 SYGAGS (reference sequence).

About this clone itself: Gene names refer to mouse genes. CDR3 in amino acids: CASSDVPGDAEQFF. CDR3 DNA, as far as it was read: TGTGCCAGCAGTGATGTGCCTGGGGATGCT. The rearrangement links TRBV13-1 to TRBJ2-1; tentative D call: TRBD2 (6 bases). The sequence runs out 4 residues before the end of the CDR3; the remainder is reconstructed from the germline J gene. V was cut by 0 bases and J by 5 bases, with 9 bases left in between. This CDR3 contains 14 residues. CDR1 is NSHNY and CDR2 is SYGAGN in the germline V gene.

With regard to this clone: Mouse gene names and germline throughout. The CDR3 end is not reached by the read, which stops 4 residues before it; the germline J gene fills it in. The sample contains more than one DNA sequence encoding this CDR3. The chain links TRBV19 to TRBJ1-2, with 8 bases that match TRBD1. This CDR3 is built from 13 residues. Germline loops: CDR1 FNHDT, CDR2 SITEND (reference sequence). V lost 2 bases to trimming and J lost 4 bases; unmatched junction nucleotides: 1. The sequenced part of the CDR3 DNA is TGTGCCAGCAGTATCACAGGGGGCTCC. Translated: CASSITGGS. The entire CDR3 reads CASSITGGSDYTF.

This clone was found a few times. The listed genes are named as in mouse. The sequence runs out 4 residues before the end of the CDR3; the remainder is reconstructed from the germline J gene. The genes are TRBV5 and TRBJ2-3; perhaps TRBD1 as D (5 bases). Germline assignment: CDR1 LGHNA and CDR2 YNLKQL (reference sequence). Deletions cut 1 base from V and 2 bases from J, with 10 bases between. CDR3 size: 15 residues. The CDR3: CASSQVAGNAETLYF. The DNA read from the CDR3 is TGTGCCAGCAGCCAAGTGGCAGGGAATGCAGAA.

Turning to this clone: Gene labels here are mouse ones. The CDR3 end is not reached by the read, which stops 4 residues before it; the germline J gene fills it in. The genes are TRBV13-3 and TRBJ2-7, with D perhaps matching TRBD1 (5 bases). In germline, CDR1 is NNHDY, CDR2 SYVADS. V was shortened by 5 bases and J by 3 bases, with 9 bases between the two germline ends. This CDR3 contains 12 residues. The covered CDR3 bases are TGTGCCAGCAGGGACAAACGCTAT. Amino acid sequence: CASRDKRY. The complete CDR3 reads CASRDKRYEQYF.

Concerning this clone itself: Gene names denote mouse genes. The CDR3 goes on 4 residues after the read ends, and that part is filled in from the germline J gene. The same CDR3 arises from other DNA sequences in this sample as well. The J gene is TRBJ2-3, the V gene TRBV13-2, with 10 bases aligning to TRBD2. V lost 3 bases to trimming and J lost 1 base; unmatched junction nucleotides: 2. The CDR3 is made up of 15 amino acids. Germline CDR1 and CDR2: NNHNN and SYGAGS (reference sequence). The CDR3 spells CASGGDWGGAETLYF. The sequenced CDR3 bases are TGTGCCAGCGGTGGGGACTGGGGTGGTGCAGAA.

Only a few counts were recorded for this clone. All gene names here are mouse names. Read coverage stops 3 residues before the CDR3 terminus; the germline J gene supplies the remainder. The chain is built from TRBV13-1 and TRBJ1-6; D call uncertain. TRBJ1-6 is labeled an ORF, and its function is uncertain. With 4 bases removed from V and 7 bases from J, the gap between germline ends came to 9 bases. The CDR3 has 13 residues. CDR1 NSHNY and CDR2 SYGAGN come from the germline V gene. Partial CDR3 DNA: TGTGCCAGCAGTCCACAGCCCAATTCGCCC. Translation gives CASSPQPNSP. The entire CDR3 protein is CASSPQPNSPLYF.

On this clone: Gene names and germline match the mouse. Other DNA sequences of this sample code for an identical CDR3. Partial CDR3 DNA: TGTGCCTGGAGTCCCGGGACAGGGAACTATGCT. Translation gives CAWSPGTGNYA. The full CDR3 protein reads CAWSPGTGNYAEQFF. The gene calls are TRBV31 and TRBJ2-1; 9 bases line up with TRBD1. The read falls 4 residues short of the CDR3 end, and the missing part is taken from the germline J gene. The CDR3 contains 15 residues. The germline V gene encodes CDR1 GKSSPN and CDR2 SITVG. V lost 1 base and J lost 1; bases outside the gene matches: 2.

This clone came up a few times. Gene names are mouse gene names. The CDR3 end lies 4 residues beyond the end of the read and is filled in from the germline J gene. Other nucleotide sequences in the sample specify the same CDR3. The chain carries TRBV31 and TRBJ1-2; 9 positions match TRBD1. V lost 0 bases, J lost 2 bases, and 4 bases stayed unmatched. Germline CDR1 reads GKSSPN; CDR2 reads SITVG. The CDR3 contains 15 residues. CDR3 sequence reads: CAWSLPGQGNSDYTF. The covered CDR3 bases are TGTGCCTGGAGTCTCCCCGGACAGGGGAACTCC.

Note on this clone: All gene names here are mouse names. From the germline J gene comes the end of the CDR3, since the read stops 4 residues before it. J is TRBJ2-5 and V is TRBV19; 11 bases fit TRBD1. This CDR3 has 15 amino acids. The germline V gene encodes CDR1 FNHDT and CDR2 SITEND (reference sequence). The CDR3 reads CASSNPGQGEDTQYF. The part of the CDR3 DNA that was read is TGTGCCAGCAGTAATCCGGGACAGGGGGAGGAC.

Details on this clone: The gene names given are mouse names. The CDR3 end lies 4 residues beyond the end of the read and is filled in from the germline J gene. The chain uses TRBV13-1 and TRBJ2-7, with no clear D. CDR1 NSHNY and CDR2 SYGAGN come from the germline V gene. This CDR3 has 13 amino acids. The DNA read from the CDR3 is TGTGCCAGCAGTGATAGGTCTTATTAT. As protein: CASSDRSYY. The CDR3 reads in full as CASSDRSYYEQYF.

Concerning this clone itself: Genes here carry mouse names. Distinct nucleotide sequences in the sample also encode this CDR3. Incomplete CDR3 DNA: TGTGCCAGCAGTGATGCAGGCAGCTAT. Its protein product is CASSDAGSY. From start to end, the CDR3 is CASSDAGSYEQYF. V and J are TRBV13-1 and TRBJ2-7, with D unclear. With the read ending 4 residues before the CDR3 end, the germline J gene is used to fill in that end. Trimming pared 0 bases from V and 3 bases from J, leaving 7 bases between. The CDR3 runs to 13 residues. Germline V gene sequence: CDR1 NSHNY, CDR2 SYGAGN.

This clone was found a few times. Mouse gene names apply. The CDR3 is CASSQEGGRDTGQLYF. The DNA read from the CDR3 is TGTGCCAGCAGCCAAGAGGGGGGGCGCGACACCGGG. The chain couples TRBV5 to TRBJ2-2; 8 bases are shared with TRBD2. The read ends 4 residues early relative to the CDR3; the germline J gene fills the gap. The CDR3 consists of 16 residues. Germline lookup yields CDR1 LGHNA and CDR2 YNLKQL (reference sequence). V dropped 0 bases and J dropped 3; count of bases not matched to a gene: 3.

This clone has only a few counts. The listed genes are named as in mouse. Sequencing ends 4 residues short of the CDR3 end; the germline J gene provides the rest. The rearrangement uses TRBV5 and TRBJ2-3; D is ambiguous. This CDR3 region has 15 residues. Germline V gene sequence: CDR1 LGHNA, CDR2 YNLKQL (reference sequence). V lost 0 bases to trimming and J lost 0 bases, with 7 bases between them. The chain's CDR3 is CASSQDFSSAETLYF. CDR3 DNA (partial): TGTGCCAGCAGCCAAGATTTCAGTAGTGCAGAA.

On this clone itself: The genes and germline here are from mouse. The read ends 4 residues early relative to the CDR3; the germline J gene fills the gap. At the DNA level, this CDR3 is encoded by other sequences in the same sample as well. The chain uses TRBV5 and TRBJ2-3, with D unclear. V shed 2 bases and J shed 1 base, with 4 bases lying between them. The CDR3 is made up of 13 amino acids. Germline V CDR1 and CDR2: LGHNA, YNLKQL (reference sequence). CDR3 DNA, as far as it was read: TGTGCCAGCAGCCAAACAGGTGCAGAA. Amino acids: CASSQTGAE. The CDR3 as a whole reads CASSQTGAETLYF.

With respect to this clone: Germline and genes: mouse. From the germline J gene comes the end of the CDR3, since the read stops 4 residues before it. The chain couples TRBV13-1 to TRBJ1-2, with TRBD1 matching over 9 bases. Germline lookup yields CDR1 NSHNY and CDR2 SYGAGN. The CDR3 runs to 15 residues. V was clipped by 5 bases and J by 0 bases; unmatched bases: 5. The CDR3 protein is CASRGGTGSNSDYTF. The part of the CDR3 DNA that was read is TGTGCCAGCAGGGGGGGGACAGGGTCAAACTCC.

Comments on this clone: Gene names refer to mouse genes. The read halts 4 residues ahead of the CDR3 end, with the missing end drawn from the germline J gene. This chain links TRBV5 with TRBJ1-2, with D uncertain. The germline V gene encodes CDR1 LGHNA and CDR2 YNLKQL (reference sequence). This CDR3 contains 14 residues. Incomplete CDR3 DNA: TGTGCCAGCAGCCAAGACAGAAACTATGCC. It encodes CASSQDRNYA. The whole CDR3 region reads CASSQDRNYADYTF.

Worth noting for this clone: Gene names and germline match the mouse. The read finishes 4 residues shy of the CDR3 end, and the germline J gene is used to complete it. The chain joins TRBV19 to TRBJ1-1; 12 nucleotides agree with TRBD1. The trim removed 4 bases at V and 2 bases at J, leaving 3 bases unmatched. CDR3 size: 15 residues. Germline CDR1 is FNHDT and CDR2 is SITEND (reference sequence). The CDR3: CASSPGTGGNTEVFF. CDR3 DNA (partial): TGTGCCAGCAGTCCCGGGACAGGGGGCAACACA.

This clone was detected only a few times. Any gene name here is a mouse gene name. Read data end 4 residues before the CDR3 end; the end is taken from the germline J gene. The chain uses TRBV1 and TRBJ1-1; TRBD1 aligns across 7 bases. This CDR3 spans 12 amino acids. In germline, CDR1 is NSQYPW, CDR2 LRSPGD (reference sequence). The CDR3 sequence: CTCSTTGREVFF. Incomplete CDR3 DNA: TGCACCTGCAGTACGACAGGGAGA.

The sample holds a few counts of this clone. Gene labels here are mouse ones. The sequence runs out 4 residues before the end of the CDR3; the remainder is reconstructed from the germline J gene. The V and J genes are TRBV13-1 and TRBJ2-5; 7 bases fit TRBD1. CDR3 size: 14 residues. V was clipped by 5 bases and J by 2 bases; unmatched bases: 5. CDR1 and CDR2 from the germline V gene are NSHNY and SYGAGN. CDR3 DNA, as far as it was read: TGTGCCAGCAGGAACAGGGGAGGCCAAGAC. Amino acid sequence: CASRNRGGQD. The entire CDR3 protein reads CASRNRGGQDTQYF.

This clone was picked up a small number of times. This may arise from a read error, as a much more abundant clone is one base away. The gene names here belong to mouse. The CDR3 goes on 4 residues after the read ends, and that part is filled in from the germline J gene. The chain has TRBV19 and TRBJ1-2; D is unresolved. Germline V gene lookup returns CDR1 FNHDT and CDR2 SITEND (reference sequence). Trimming shortened V by 5 bases and J by 1 base, and 3 bases separated the two germline ends. The CDR3 loop spans 11 amino acids. The DNA read from the CDR3 is TGTGCCAGCAGAAGAAACTCC. Translation gives CASRRNS. The CDR3 reads in full as CASRRNSDYTF.

This clone was counted between two and nine times. The gene names given are mouse names. The CDR3 end lies 4 residues beyond the end of the read and is filled in from the germline J gene. The V gene is TRBV13-2, the J gene TRBJ2-7; D may be TRBD2 (7 bases). The CDR3 length is 15 residues. Germline V lookup: CDR1 NNHNN, CDR2 SYGAGS (reference sequence). V was cut by 2 bases and J by 0 bases, with 12 bases left in between. Incomplete CDR3 DNA: TGTGCCAGCGGTGAGAGAGGGGGGCGCTCCTAT. The encoded protein is CASGERGGRSY. The CDR3 reads in full as CASGERGGRSYEQYF.

This clone was counted only a few times. A read error is likely here: a far larger clone is one base away. All gene names here are mouse names. The read gets to within 4 residues of the CDR3 end, and the germline J gene fills in the rest. Different DNA sequences within this sample yield the same CDR3. The rearrangement links TRBV2 to TRBJ2-2; weak D call: TRBD2 (6 bases). Germline CDR1 and CDR2: LGHNA and YSYQKL. The CDR3 is made up of 15 amino acids. Trimming stripped 1 base from V and 0 bases from J, with 6 bases between. CDR3 loop: CASSQGTANTGQLYF. Partial CDR3 DNA: TGTGCCAGCAGCCAAGGGACTGCAAACACCGGG.

This clone appeared a few times. Mouse gene names apply. The read falls 4 residues short of the CDR3 end, and the missing part is taken from the germline J gene. The rearrangement uses TRBV5 and TRBJ2-7, with 9 bases that match TRBD2. V shed 4 bases, J shed 3 bases, and the junction held 4 bases outside the gene matches. Germline assignment: CDR1 LGHNA and CDR2 YNLKQL (reference sequence). The CDR3 has 14 residues. CDR3 sequence: CASSPTGGNYEQYF. The sequenced CDR3 bases are TGTGCCAGCAGCCCGACTGGGGGAAACTAT.

Turning to this clone: Mouse gene names apply. The read is 4 residues too short to cover the CDR3 end, so that end is filled in from the germline J gene. Within the sample, other DNA sequences also encode this same CDR3. This sequence joins TRBV1 and TRBJ2-1; D remains unclear. V lost 0 bases and J lost 0, with 3 bases in between. The CDR3 is made up of 14 amino acids. Germline V gene data show CDR1 as NSQYPW and CDR2 as LRSPGD (reference sequence). Here the CDR3 reads CTCSADGNYAEQFF. The part of the CDR3 DNA that was read is TGCACCTGCAGTGCAGATGGTAACTATGCT.